This T cell receptor (beta chain) was profiled in a study of beta chain features in type 1 diabetes. Study-wide context: All samples together contributed 107,917,701 sorted cells for examination. Study results and limitations: In every one of the four CD4+ subsets, TCRB CDR3s were moderately but significantly shorter in Type 1 diabetes patients. HLA influence on TCRB rearrangement stayed unresolved here.

cDNA synthesis used the whole RNA isolate, giving expressed TCRB sequences. Assay: immunoSEQ multiplex PCR; the TCRdb copy retains only in-frame clones and omits some. The sample yields 680,000 or so clones, around 15% seen once. The V gene's germline CDR1 is SEHNR and CDR2 FQNEAQ (reference sequence). The CDR3 covers 15 residues. The junction had 8 bases not matched to a gene; V was cut back by 5 bases and J by 2 bases. Comments on this clone: Its matching antigen is unknown.

This clonotype was obtained from a man aged 18 to 30 with type 1 diabetes. The chain recombines TRBV7-9 with TRBJ2-5; 7 nucleotides match TRBD1. The sequencing sample was made of naive CD4+ T cells from blood. The CDR3 loop is CASSLLGQEQETQYF. CDR3 coding DNA: TGTGCCAGCAGCCTGTTAGGACAGGAACAAGAGACCCAGTACTTC.